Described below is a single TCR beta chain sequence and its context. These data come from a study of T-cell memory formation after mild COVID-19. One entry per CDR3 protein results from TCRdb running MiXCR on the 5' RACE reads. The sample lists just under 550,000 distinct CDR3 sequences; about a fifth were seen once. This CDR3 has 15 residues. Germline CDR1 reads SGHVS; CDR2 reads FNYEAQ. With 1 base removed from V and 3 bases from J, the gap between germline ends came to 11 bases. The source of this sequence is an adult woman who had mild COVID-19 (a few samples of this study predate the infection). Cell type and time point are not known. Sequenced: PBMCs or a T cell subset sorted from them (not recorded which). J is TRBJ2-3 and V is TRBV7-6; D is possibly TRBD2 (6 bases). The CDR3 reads CASSLVWEATDTQYF. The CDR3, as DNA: TGTGCCAGCAGCTTAGTTTGGGAGGCTACAGATACGCAGTATTTT.